The 17 T cell receptor beta chains listed next were all sequenced from one sample in a study of Ad26.COV2.S vaccination and SARS-CoV-2 variants. Produced via immunoSEQ multiplex PCR; TCRdb's table is partial and in-frame only. The repertoire includes about 680,000 clones, 70% to 90% of them detected once, and about 1.5% sits in the top ten. Treatment denoted: around 19 received Ad26.COV2.S at low or high dose, single or two shots; roughly five received placebo; per-sample allocation not given. Specimens were obtained on day 63 following the first vaccine or placebo injection. Specimen: peripheral blood, collected in a trial of Ad26.COV2.S vaccine versus placebo. Receptors were obtained from a person aged 18-60 years who received the Ad26.COV2.S COVID-19 vaccine or a placebo.

This chain links TRBV7-9 with TRBJ1-2, with D possibly being TRBD1 (5 bases). The germline gives CDR1 SEHNR, CDR2 FQNEAQ (reference sequence). The CDR3 totals 13 residues. V shed 5 bases and J shed 4 bases, with 11 bases lying between them. The CDR3 bases are TGTGCCAGCAGCCCGGGACTGTCCTATGGCTACACCTTC. It encodes CASSPGLSYGYTF.

The J gene is TRBJ2-3, the V gene TRBV7-9; D remains ambiguous. Deletions cut 6 bases from V and 3 bases from J, with 16 bases between. Per germline, CDR1 SEHNR and CDR2 FQNEAQ (reference sequence). The CDR3 spans 15 residues. As DNA, the CDR3 is TGTGCCAGCAGTTTGCTAAGCGTTGGAACAGATACGCAGTATTTT. It translates to CASSLLSVGTDTQYF.

V is TRBV2 and J is TRBJ1-3, with D unresolved. Germline V gene sequence: CDR1 SNHLY, CDR2 FYNNEI. Trimming removed 10 bases from V and 4 bases from J, with 17 bases in between. The CDR3 is made up of 14 amino acids. The CDR3 sequence: CATAPEGEGNTIYF. The CDR3 coding sequence is TGTGCCACCGCCCCCGAGGGTGAAGGAAACACCATATATTTT.

This chain uses TRBV14 with TRBJ1-1; the D is unclear. Trimming shortened V by 0 bases and J by 10 bases, and 9 bases separated the two germline ends. Looked up from germline, CDR1 is SGHDN and CDR2 is FVKESK. The length of the CDR3 is 12 residues. CDR3 coding DNA: TGTGCCAGCAGCCAAGATTCGGTTGGAGCTTTCTTT. Translated, it gives CASSQDSVGAFF.

The CDR3 DNA reads TGTGCCAGTAGTATCCGGGACAGGGGGGGATACGAGCAGTACTTC. Its protein product is CASSIRDRGGYEQYF. The genes are TRBV19 and TRBJ2-7; 11 bases agree with TRBD1. This CDR3 region has 15 residues. V gave up 3 bases and J gave up 4 bases; unmatched junction bases: 5. Looked up from germline, CDR1 is LNHDA and CDR2 is SQIVND (reference sequence).

This clone was recorded only once. The J gene is TRBJ2-5, the V gene TRBV11-2; 7 bases map to TRBD1. Germline V gene sequence: CDR1 SGHAT, CDR2 FQNNGV. This CDR3 contains 13 residues. After removal of 2 bases from V and 4 bases from J, the junction contained 1 base not matched to a gene. CDR3 amino acids: CASSLQGVETQYF. DNA of the CDR3: TGTGCCAGCAGCTTACAGGGGGTAGAGACCCAGTACTTC.

This chain joins TRBV10-2 and TRBJ1-4, with D tentatively TRBD1 (5 bases). Trimming stripped 8 bases from V and 7 bases from J, with 14 bases between. This CDR3 has 13 residues. In germline, CDR1 is WSHSY, CDR2 SAAADI. The CDR3 DNA follows: TGCGCCAGCCGACAGTCGGGGGGTGAAAAACTGTTTTTT. This translates into CASRQSGGEKLFF.

The chain carries TRBV18 and TRBJ2-5; D may match TRBD1 or TRBD2 (5 bases each). Germline CDR1 and CDR2: KGHSH and LQKENI. This CDR3 has 16 amino acids. Trimming pared 3 bases from V and 5 bases from J, leaving 19 bases between. Here the CDR3 DNA reads TGTGCCAGCTCACCGAGTTGGGACGGAGTGGGGGAGACCCAGTACTTC. It codes for CASSPSWDGVGETQYF.

This chain links TRBV29-1 with TRBJ2-1; D is unclear. The CDR3 has 14 amino acids. Germline V gene data show CDR1 as SQVTM and CDR2 as ANQGSEA. V was pared by 3 bases and J by 7 bases, with 16 bases between. The CDR3 DNA is TGCAGCGTTGAGATTCAGGATAGTTGGAATGAGCAGTTCTTC. Residues: CSVEIQDSWNEQFF.

This chain connects TRBV7-3 to TRBJ2-2, with no clear D. The germline gives CDR1 SGHTA, CDR2 FQGTGA. This CDR3 spans 13 amino acids. Trimming left V 3 bases short and J 7 bases short, with 9 bases between. The CDR3 spells CASSLTLGGELFF. Here the CDR3 DNA reads TGTGCCAGCAGCTTGACCTTAGGCGGGGAGCTGTTTTTT.

This clone was seen just once. The V gene is TRBV13, the J gene TRBJ1-3, with D possibly TRBD1 on 5 matching bases. Germline V gene data show CDR1 as PRHDT and CDR2 as FYEKMQ (reference sequence). CDR3 length: 15 residues. The V gene lost 4 bases and the J gene lost 7 bases, with 17 bases spanning the gap. Here the CDR3 DNA reads TGTGCCAGCAGCTCCGGGACCCCCCTCATGAACACCATATATTTT. This translates into CASSSGTPLMNTIYF. The entire variable domain, with the rest obtained from reference TRBV13 and TRBJ1-3, is as follows: AAGVIQSPRHLIKEKRETATLKCYPIPRHDTVYWYQQGPGQDPQFLISFYEKMQSDKGSIPDRFSAQQFSDYHSELNMSSLELGDSALYFCASSSGTPLMNTIYFGEGSWLTVV.

Remarks on this clone: The sample contains more than one DNA sequence encoding this CDR3. This chain connects TRBV12-3 or TRBV12-4 to TRBJ1-1; D unclear. This CDR3 is built from 13 residues. Between the trimmed V and J ends, which lost 2 bases and 0 bases, there was a span of 4 bases. CDR3 DNA: TGTGCCAGCAGTTTACAAATGAACACTGAAGCTTTCTTT. Its translation: CASSLQMNTEAFF.

A single count supports this clone. The V call is TRBV5-1, the J call TRBJ2-1; D gene unclear. Germline CDR1 SGHRS, CDR2 YFSETQ. V lost 0 bases, J lost 8 bases, and 9 bases lay in between. This CDR3 spans 13 amino acids. The CDR3 sequence: CASSLAPEDEQFF. The DNA for the CDR3 is TGCGCCAGCAGCTTGGCACCCGAGGATGAGCAGTTCTTC.

The chain links TRBV7-3 to TRBJ2-5; 15 bases map to TRBD2. The CDR3 loop spans 17 amino acids. Germline V gene sequence: CDR1 SGHTA, CDR2 FQGTGA. J was trimmed by 4 bases and V by 5 bases; bases with no gene match: 8. The CDR3 sequence is CASSHRTSGGAVETQYF. CDR3 nucleotides: TGTGCCAGCAGCCACCGGACTAGCGGGGGGGCGGTAGAGACCCAGTACTTC.

This chain joins TRBV7-8 and TRBJ2-5; D is unresolved. V lost 1 base to trimming and J lost 1 base, with 4 bases between them. The V gene's germline CDR1 is SGHVS and CDR2 FQNEAQ. CDR3 length equals 13 residues. CDR3 sequence reads: CASSLVPQETQYF. Written as DNA, the CDR3 is TGTGCCAGCAGCTTAGTTCCCCAAGAGACCCAGTACTTC.

This chain joins TRBV7-2 and TRBJ1-6; 8 bases agree with TRBD1. Per the germline V gene, CDR1 is SGHTA and CDR2 is FQGNSA. V gave up 4 bases and J gave up 7 bases; unmatched junction bases: 9. The CDR3 has 16 amino acids. The CDR3, as DNA: TGTGCCAGCAGCTACGCACCCGGGACAGGAAATTCACCCCTCCACTTT. Protein sequence: CASSYAPGTGNSPLHF.

The chain has TRBV19 and TRBJ2-2, with 9 bases fitting TRBD1. The CDR3 totals 14 residues. Germline loops: CDR1 LNHDA, CDR2 SQIVND (reference sequence). After removal of 9 bases from V and 1 base from J, the junction contained 3 bases not matched to a gene. In DNA form, the CDR3 reads TGTGCCAGCTCGGGACAGGGGAACACCGGGGAGCTGTTTTTT. This sequence encodes CASSGQGNTGELFF.